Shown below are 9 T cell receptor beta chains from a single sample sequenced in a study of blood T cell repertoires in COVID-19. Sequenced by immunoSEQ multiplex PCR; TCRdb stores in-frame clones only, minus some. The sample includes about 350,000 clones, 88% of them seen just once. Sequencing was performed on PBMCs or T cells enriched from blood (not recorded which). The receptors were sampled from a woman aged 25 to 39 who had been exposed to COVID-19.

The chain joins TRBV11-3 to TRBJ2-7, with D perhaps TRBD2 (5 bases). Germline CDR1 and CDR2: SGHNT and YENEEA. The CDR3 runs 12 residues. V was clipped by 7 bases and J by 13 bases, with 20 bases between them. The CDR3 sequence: CASTILDGKLYF. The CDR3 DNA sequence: TGTGCCAGCACCATCTTGGACGGGAAATTATACTTC.

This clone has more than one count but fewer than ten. Written as DNA, the CDR3 is TGTGCCAGCAGTTTGGGACAGGGCTACAGGTCACCCCTCCACTTT. It encodes CASSLGQGYRSPLHF. The J gene is TRBJ1-6, the V gene TRBV28; 9 bases are shared with TRBD1. The ends lost 3 bases at V and 10 bases at J; junction bases unmatched: 7. This CDR3 spans 15 amino acids. From germline, CDR1 is MDHEN and CDR2 SYDVKM.

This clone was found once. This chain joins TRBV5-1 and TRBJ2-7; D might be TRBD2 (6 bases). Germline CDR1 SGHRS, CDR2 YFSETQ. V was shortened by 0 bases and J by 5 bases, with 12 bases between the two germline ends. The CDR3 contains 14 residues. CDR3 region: CASSLEPGGHEQYF. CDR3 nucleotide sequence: TGCGCCAGCAGCTTGGAACCAGGAGGGCACGAGCAGTACTTC.

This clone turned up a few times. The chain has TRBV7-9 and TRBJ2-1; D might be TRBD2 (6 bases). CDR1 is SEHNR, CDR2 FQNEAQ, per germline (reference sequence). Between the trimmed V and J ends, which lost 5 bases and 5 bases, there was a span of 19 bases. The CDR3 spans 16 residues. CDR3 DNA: TGTGCCAGCAGCCCCTATGTGACTAGTTTCCACAATGAGCAGTTCTTC. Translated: CASSPYVTSFHNEQFF.

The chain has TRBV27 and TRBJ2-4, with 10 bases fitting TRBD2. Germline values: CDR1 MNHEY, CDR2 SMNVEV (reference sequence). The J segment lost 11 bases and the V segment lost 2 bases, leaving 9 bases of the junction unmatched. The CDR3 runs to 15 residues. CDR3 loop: CASSLGASGRVFQYF. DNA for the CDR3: TGTGCCAGCAGTTTAGGGGCTAGCGGGAGAGTATTTCAGTACTTC.

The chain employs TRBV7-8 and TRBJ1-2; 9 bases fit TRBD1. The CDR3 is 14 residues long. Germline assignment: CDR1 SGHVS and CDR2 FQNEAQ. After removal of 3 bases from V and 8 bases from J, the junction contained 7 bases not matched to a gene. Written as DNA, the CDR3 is TGTGCCAGCAGCTTCTCCGACAGGGGGAGAGGCTACACCTTC. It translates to CASSFSDRGRGYTF.

The CDR3 DNA sequence: TGTGCCACCAGGTTACAGGGTTCTAGCAATCAGCCCCAGCATTTT. It translates to CATRLQGSSNQPQHF. This chain connects TRBV15 to TRBJ1-5; D possibly corresponds to TRBD1 (6 bases). Trimming shortened V by 6 bases and J by 0 bases, and 12 bases separated the two germline ends. Germline V lookup: CDR1 LNHNV, CDR2 YYDKDF (reference sequence). The CDR3 is 15 amino acids.

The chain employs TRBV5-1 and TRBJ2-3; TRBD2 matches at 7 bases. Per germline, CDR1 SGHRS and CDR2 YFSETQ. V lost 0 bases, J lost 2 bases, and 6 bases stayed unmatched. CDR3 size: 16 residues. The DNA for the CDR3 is TGCGCCAGCAGCTTGGCGGGGGGAGCCGACACAGATACGCAGTATTTT. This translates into CASSLAGGADTDTQYF. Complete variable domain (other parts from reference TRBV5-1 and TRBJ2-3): KAGVTQTPRYLIKTRGQQVTLSCSPISGHRSVSWYQQTPGQGLQFLFEYFSETQRNKGNFPGRFSGRQFSNSRSEMNVSTLELGDSALYLCASSLAGGADTDTQYFGPGTRLTVL.

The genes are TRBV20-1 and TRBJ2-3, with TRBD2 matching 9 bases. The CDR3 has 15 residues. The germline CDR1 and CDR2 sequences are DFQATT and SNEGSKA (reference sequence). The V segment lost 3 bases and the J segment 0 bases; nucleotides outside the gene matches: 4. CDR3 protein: CSASRLADSTDTQYF. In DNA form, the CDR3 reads TGCAGTGCTAGTCGACTAGCGGACAGCACAGATACGCAGTATTTT.